This T cell receptor beta chain was sequenced during a study of shared clonotypes between healthy human individuals. About the research overall: Each donor's CD4 naive and CD4 memory cells filled three plates apiece, CD8 naive two, and CD8 memory one.

Method: immunoSEQ multiplex PCR; TCRdb's copy keeps in-frame clones and lacks some. The data hold some 2,000,000 clones, with roughly 94% observed a single time. The V end lost 0 bases, the J end lost 3 bases, and 12 bases lay between the germline ends. CDR1 and CDR2 (germline): SGHRS, YFSETQ. The CDR3 is 16 amino acids. V is TRBV5-1 and J is TRBJ2-2; TRBD2 might be the D (5 bases). Material for sequencing was naive CD4+ T cells sorted from blood. Described subset: CD45RA+ positively selected. The TCR originated in a young man in good health. CDR3 coding DNA: TGCGCCAGCAGCTTGGGGGCTAGCCGATACACCGGGGAGCTGTTTTTT. It encodes CASSLGASRYTGELFF.